A selection of T cell receptor beta chains follows, all from one sample in a study of read filtering for tumor transcriptome and immune sequencing. Each CDR3 protein is one row after TCRdb ran MiXCR on the reads. The sample has fewer than 90,000 distinct CDR3 sequences; more than 9% are singletons. Sequencing input: a population of CD138-negative cells sorted from bone marrow. The receptors shown here come from a donor at least 40 years old with multiple myeloma. Both conserved end residues are part of each CDR3.

CDR3 protein: CASSLEFGELFF
J gene: TRBJ2-2
V gene: TRBV7-9

CDR3 protein: CASSLSLGSYNEQFF
J gene: TRBJ2-1
V gene: TRBV7-2

CDR3 protein: CASSLNGNTGELFF
J gene: TRBJ2-2
V gene: TRBV12-3/TRBV12-4

CDR3 protein: CASSLKGQGRPYEQYF
J gene: TRBJ2-7
V gene: TRBV5-1

CDR3 protein: CASSLLSSGGRETQYF
J gene: TRBJ2-5
V gene: TRBV28

CDR3 protein: CASSSQGADSYEQYF
J gene: TRBJ2-7
V gene: TRBV27

CDR3 protein: CASAYGVNTEAFF
J gene: TRBJ1-1
V gene: TRBV7-3

CDR3 protein: CASSQESYEQYF
J gene: TRBJ2-7
V gene: TRBV14

CDR3 protein: CASKHGNTEAFF
J gene: TRBJ1-1
V gene: TRBV6-1

CDR3 protein: CASSQGGEGPLNTEAFF
J gene: TRBJ1-1
V gene: TRBV3-1

CDR3 protein: CSASSADTQYF
J gene: TRBJ2-3
V gene: TRBV20-1

CDR3 protein: CATSLAGGPGNEQFF
J gene: TRBJ2-1
V gene: TRBV24-1

CDR3 protein: CASSTRPGTYEQYF
J gene: TRBJ2-7
V gene: TRBV5-1

CDR3 protein: CASSLSKDTQYF
J gene: TRBJ2-3
V gene: TRBV7-9

CDR3 protein: CSVEVVGGRGGRGADTQYF
J gene: TRBJ2-3
V gene: TRBV29-1

CDR3 protein: CASSPLAGARNEQFF
J gene: TRBJ2-1
V gene: TRBV3-1

CDR3 protein: CASSEKGTYNEQFF
J gene: TRBJ2-1
V gene: TRBV2

CDR3 protein: CSAQTGTGNTGELFF
J gene: TRBJ2-2
V gene: TRBV20-1

CDR3 protein: CASSLWDRGTEQFF
J gene: TRBJ2-1
V gene: TRBV27

CDR3 protein: CASSELEVIVTEAFF
J gene: TRBJ1-1
V gene: TRBV6-1

CDR3 protein: CASSVAPQDSVYRWNEQFF
J gene: TRBJ2-1
V gene: TRBV9

CDR3 protein: CASREGLNQPQHF
J gene: TRBJ1-5
V gene: TRBV10-2

CDR3 protein: CASILQGFDEQYF
J gene: TRBJ2-7
V gene: TRBV7-9

CDR3 protein: CATSEGTGGSNEQFF
J gene: TRBJ2-1
V gene: TRBV18

CDR3 protein: CASSVPEREGRNYNEQFF
J gene: TRBJ2-1
V gene: TRBV9

CDR3 protein: CSARRPLAGASTDTQYF
J gene: TRBJ2-3
V gene: TRBV20-1